This entry is about one TCR beta chain. Germline V gene lookup returns CDR1 SGDLS and CDR2 YYNGEE. Trimming shortened V by 4 bases and J by 0 bases, and 14 bases separated the two germline ends. The CDR3 covers 16 residues. Patients were ruled out by autoimmune disease history or systemic immunosuppression. The entry originates in a study of OX40 agonist ivuxolimab in advanced cancers. The protocol was immunoSEQ multiplex PCR, while the TCRdb copy is restricted to in-frame clones and leaves out a portion. This sample has about 32,000 clones, with under 90% found just once. J is TRBJ1-3 and V is TRBV9; perhaps TRBD1 as D (5 bases). The sequences come from CD4+ or CD8+ T cells sorted from blood, collected in a trial of the OX40 agonist ivuxolimab. This receptor was taken from an adult with an advanced solid tumor such as melanoma, head and neck, liver or kidney cancer. The CDR3 nucleotides read TGTGCCAGCAGCAAATATGACGGACACTCTGGAAACACCATATATTTT. This encodes CASSKYDGHSGNTIYF.